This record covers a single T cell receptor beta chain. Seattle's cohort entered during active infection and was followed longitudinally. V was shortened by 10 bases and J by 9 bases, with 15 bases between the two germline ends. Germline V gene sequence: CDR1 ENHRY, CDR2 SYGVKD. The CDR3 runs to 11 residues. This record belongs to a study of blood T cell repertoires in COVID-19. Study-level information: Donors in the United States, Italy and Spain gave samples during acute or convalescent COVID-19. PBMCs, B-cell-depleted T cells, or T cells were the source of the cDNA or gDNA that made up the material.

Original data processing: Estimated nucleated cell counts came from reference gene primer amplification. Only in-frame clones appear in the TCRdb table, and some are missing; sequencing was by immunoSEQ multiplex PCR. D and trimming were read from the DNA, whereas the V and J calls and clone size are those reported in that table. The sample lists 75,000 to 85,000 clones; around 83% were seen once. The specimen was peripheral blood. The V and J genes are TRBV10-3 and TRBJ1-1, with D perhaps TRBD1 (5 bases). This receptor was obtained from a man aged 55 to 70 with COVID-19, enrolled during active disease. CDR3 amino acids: CATIETAQAFF. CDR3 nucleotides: TGTGCCACCATCGAGACAGCCCAAGCTTTCTTT.